The 19 T cell receptor beta chains reported below all come from one sample, sequenced in a study of neurological immune-mediated disorders. TCRdb re-derived calls from the 5' RACE reads in MiXCR, one entry per CDR3 protein. The sample has tens of thousands of distinct CDR3 sequences, roughly 5.6% seen once. Sequenced input: PBMCs. The receptors here all came from a man aged 18 to 30 with multiple sclerosis.

This clonotype has ten or more counts. The V and J genes are TRBV27 and TRBJ2-1; D is perhaps TRBD1 or TRBD2 (5 bases each). Germline V gene data show CDR1 as MNHEY and CDR2 as SMNVEV (reference sequence). The CDR3 consists of 16 residues. The V end was cut by 5 bases, the J end by 1 base, with 15 bases between. CDR3 in amino acids: CASSRGRDPSYNEQFF. In DNA, the CDR3 is TGTGCCAGCAGTCGCGGCAGGGACCCTTCCTACAATGAGCAGTTCTTC.

Regarding this clonotype: Its ends do not fully match the called genes, so a read error is possible. CDR3 loop: CASSFTQNNQPQNF. The CDR3 DNA reads as TGTGCCAGCAGCTTCACCCAGAACAATCAGCCCCAGAATTTT. The chain uses TRBV5-5 and TRBJ1-5; D remains ambiguous. The CDR3 runs to 14 residues. Germline CDR1 SGHKS, CDR2 YYEKEE (reference sequence).

At least ten counts were recorded for this clonotype. The chain employs TRBV29-1 and TRBJ2-7, with TRBD2 as a possible D gene (7 bases). V was trimmed by 3 bases and J by 7 bases, leaving 16 bases between them. Germline V gene lookup returns CDR1 SQVTM and CDR2 ANQGSEA. This CDR3 comprises 13 residues. CDR3 nucleotide sequence: TGCAGCGTTGATGGGGGGGCGGTGGGGGAGCAGTACTTC. Translation: CSVDGGAVGEQYF.

This clonotype has ten or more counts. The rearrangement links TRBV29-1 to TRBJ2-3, with 8 bases fitting TRBD1. Germline lookup yields CDR1 SQVTM and CDR2 ANQGSEA. J was trimmed by 6 bases and V by 7 bases; bases with no gene match: 3. CDR3 size: 11 residues. In DNA form, the CDR3 reads TGCAGCGGCAGGACAGGGGATACGCAGTATTTT. This sequence encodes CSGRTGDTQYF.

This clonotype was counted ten times or more. This chain connects TRBV11-3 to TRBJ2-2; 9 bases map to TRBD1. The CDR3 runs 15 residues. With 3 bases clipped from V and 7 bases from J, the junction kept 6 bases outside the gene matches. The germline gives CDR1 SGHNT, CDR2 YENEEA. The CDR3 protein is CASSFGTGRIGELFF. The CDR3 DNA reads as TGTGCCAGCAGCTTTGGGACAGGGCGGATCGGGGAGCTGTTTTTT. The whole variable domain, remainder taken from reference TRBV11-3 and TRBJ2-2, is EAGVVQSPRYKIIEKKQPVAFWCNPISGHNTLYWYLQNLGQGPELLIRYENEEAVDDSQLPKDRFSAERLKGVDSTLKIQPAELGDSAVYLCASSFGTGRIGELFFGEGSRLTVL.

This clonotype was detected ten times or more. CDR3 loop: CSARPTTSGGAAIQYF. The CDR3 nucleotides are TGCAGTGCTAGACCCACTACTAGCGGGGGGGCCGCCATTCAGTACTTC. The chain links TRBV20-1 to TRBJ2-4; 13 bases agree with TRBD2. This CDR3 has 16 residues. The germline V gene encodes CDR1 DFQATT and CDR2 SNEGSKA (reference sequence). Losses at the gene ends were 2 bases for V and 9 bases for J; bases not matched to a gene: 10.

In regard to this clonotype: A clone one base away is much larger, so this may be a read error. The rearrangement links TRBV20-1 to TRBJ2-2; 7 bases are shared with TRBD2. The germline V gene encodes CDR1 DFQATT and CDR2 SNEGSKA (reference sequence). After removal of 4 bases from V and 7 bases from J, the junction contained 3 bases not matched to a gene. The length of the CDR3 is 12 residues. The DNA of the CDR3 is TGCAGTGCTACCTCGGGGGGCGGGGAGCTGTTTTTT. Its protein product is CSATSGGGELFF.

This clonotype was seen repeatedly, ten times or more. This chain uses TRBV5-5 with TRBJ2-7; TRBD2 matches 10 bases. This CDR3 is 14 amino acids long. Trimming at V came to 1 base and at J to 5 bases, leaving 3 bases not matched to a gene. Germline loops: CDR1 SGHKS, CDR2 YYEKEE (reference sequence). DNA of the CDR3: TGTGCCAGCAGCTTGCTAGCGGGGGTGGACGAGCAGTACTTC. It yields the protein CASSLLAGVDEQYF.

This clonotype was recorded many times. The rearrangement uses TRBV20-1 and TRBJ2-3; no clear D gene. Trimming left V 4 bases short and J 0 bases short, with 26 bases between. The CDR3 consists of 19 residues. In germline, CDR1 is DFQATT, CDR2 SNEGSKA (reference sequence). In DNA, the CDR3 is TGCAGTGCTACCAGTGAGCACTTAACCCGATCTCCTAGCACAGATACGCAGTATTTT. It codes for CSATSEHLTRSPSTDTQYF.

Remarks on this clonotype: Sequence at one end of the junction differs from germline and may be a read error. This sequence joins TRBV7-9 and TRBJ1-5, with a tentative D call TRBD1 (6 bases). The CDR3 is 16 amino acids. CDR1 SEHNR and CDR2 FQNEAQ come from the germline V gene (reference sequence). CDR3 region: CASSLVTGEGNQPQNF. CDR3 bases: TGTGCCAGCAGCTTGGTGACAGGTGAAGGCAATCAGCCCCAGAATTTT.

This clonotype has a count of ten or more. The chain employs TRBV27 and TRBJ2-1; possibly TRBD2 for D (6 bases). CDR1 is MNHEY and CDR2 is SMNVEV in the germline V gene (reference sequence). The CDR3 is made up of 13 amino acids. Trimming left V 10 bases short and J 8 bases short, with 18 bases between. The CDR3 DNA is TGTGCCACCAGACCCGCCGGGAGAGATGAGCAGTTCTTC. Its translation: CATRPAGRDEQFF.

This clonotype was recorded at least ten times. J is TRBJ2-1 and V is TRBV20-1, with 7 nucleotides matching TRBD1. The CDR3 has 17 amino acids. J gave up 0 bases and V 1 base, and 9 bases lay outside the gene matches. Germline loops: CDR1 DFQATT, CDR2 SNEGSKA (reference sequence). CDR3 nucleotide sequence: TGCAGTGCTAGAGTGAGGACAGGCCGAATCTCCTACAATGAGCAGTTCTTC. It translates to CSARVRTGRISYNEQFF.

The chain has TRBV14 and TRBJ2-7; possibly TRBD2 for D (6 bases). Germline V gives CDR1 SGHDN, CDR2 FVKESK. V was shortened by 1 base and J by 3 bases, with 10 bases between the two germline ends. The CDR3 is made up of 14 amino acids. The CDR3 coding sequence is TGTGCCAGCAGCCAAGTCGGGAGCGTCTACGAGCAGTACTTC. Translation gives CASSQVGSVYEQYF.

This clonotype was detected many times. The chain's CDR3 is CSGGTMNTEAFF. CDR3 DNA: TGCAGCGGTGGGACCATGAACACTGAAGCTTTCTTT. This chain links TRBV29-1 with TRBJ1-1; TRBD1 might be the D (5 bases). The CDR3 consists of 12 residues. Per germline, CDR1 SQVTM and CDR2 ANQGSEA. V was clipped by 7 bases and J by 0 bases, with 9 bases between them.

This clonotype was counted at least ten times. The V and J genes are TRBV5-1 and TRBJ2-1; 11 nucleotides agree with TRBD2. This CDR3 has 18 amino acids. The trim removed 0 bases at V and 5 bases at J, leaving 10 bases unmatched. Germline V gene lookup returns CDR1 SGHRS and CDR2 YFSETQ. DNA for the CDR3: TGCGCCAGCAGCTTGGAGCGGTTGGGGGGACTAGCGGACAATGAGCAGTTCTTC. The encoded protein is CASSLERLGGLADNEQFF.

This clonotype was found many times. The chain carries TRBV10-3 and TRBJ1-1, with D unresolved. Deletions cut 2 bases from V and 1 base from J, with 8 bases between. The germline V gene has CDR1 ENHRY and CDR2 SYGVKD. This CDR3 spans 14 amino acids. CDR3 sequence (DNA): TGTGCCATCAGTGAGGGCCGTCCGAACACTGAAGCTTTCTTT. The encoded protein is CAISEGRPNTEAFF.

As for this clonotype: This clone may be a read error of a much larger clone one base away. This rearrangement joins TRBV9 to TRBJ1-3; TRBD1 matches 9 bases. Germline values: CDR1 SGDLS, CDR2 YYNGEE. CDR3 length equals 14 residues. In DNA, the CDR3 is TGTGCCAGCAGCGTAGGACAGGGGGGAAAAACCATATATTTT. This sequence encodes CASSVGQGGKTIYF. Looking up the rest from reference TRBV9 and TRBJ1-3 gives the full variable domain: DSGVTQTPKHLITATGQRVTLRCSPRSGDLSVYWYQQSLDQGLQFLIQYYNGEERAKGNILERFSAQQFPDLHSELNLSSLELGDSALYFCASSVGQGGKTIYFGEGSWLTVV.

CDR3 sequence (DNA): TGTGCCAGCAGTGAATCGAAAAGGGGCGACGGGGATACGCAGTATTTT. Its protein product is CASSESKRGDGDTQYF. The chain recombines TRBV25-1 with TRBJ2-3; possibly TRBD1 for D (5 bases). V lost 1 base and J lost 6, with 17 bases in between. CDR1 is MGHDK, CDR2 SYGVNS, per germline. This CDR3 contains 16 residues.

Many counts were recorded for this clonotype. This chain joins TRBV20-1 and TRBJ2-1; D is undetermined. Germline CDR1 and CDR2: DFQATT and SNEGSKA (reference sequence). V shed 7 bases and J shed 4 bases, with 8 bases lying between them. The CDR3 contains 11 residues. In nucleotides, the CDR3 is TGCAGTGAGTGGGGATACAATGAGCAGTTCTTC. The encoded protein is CSEWGYNEQFF.